The 5 T cell receptor beta chains listed next were all sequenced from one sample in a study of blood T cell repertoires in COVID-19. Clones were sequenced by immunoSEQ multiplex PCR, and TCRdb holds only the in-frame ones, with some missing. The table includes about 150,000 clones, 84% detected once. The specimen sequenced was peripheral blood. Receptors originate from a woman in her fifties or sixties with acute or convalescent COVID-19.

This rearrangement joins TRBV12-3 or TRBV12-4 to TRBJ2-7; D uncertain. Trimming pared 6 bases from V and 4 bases from J, leaving 7 bases between. The CDR3 extends over 11 amino acids. The CDR3 spells CASSRDYEQYF. The DNA for the CDR3 is TGTGCCAGCAGCCGCGATTACGAGCAGTACTTC.

This CDR3 is CASSSRGPGNTEAFF. CDR3 nucleotides: TGTGCCAGCAGCTCCAGGGGACCGGGCAACACTGAAGCTTTCTTT. The rearrangement joins TRBV11-3 to TRBJ1-1; D might be TRBD1 (6 bases). Per the germline V gene, CDR1 is SGHNT and CDR2 is YENEEA. This CDR3 spans 15 amino acids. V lost 4 bases and J 2 bases, leaving 14 bases between the germline ends.

This chain joins TRBV29-1 and TRBJ1-2; D unresolved. Germline V CDR1 and CDR2: SQVTM, ANQGSEA. The CDR3 extends over 11 amino acids. The CDR3 nucleotides read TGCACCGCAGAGGAGGGCTATGGCTACACCTTC. It codes for CTAEEGYGYTF.

The chain employs TRBV10-3 and TRBJ2-1; 11 bases line up with TRBD2. CDR1 ENHRY and CDR2 SYGVKD come from the germline V gene. This CDR3 region has 16 residues. With 4 bases clipped from V and 5 bases from J, the junction kept 7 bases outside the gene matches. In DNA, the CDR3 is TGTGCCATCAGTGCTACTAGCGGGAGTGTTAACAATGAGCAGTTCTTC. This codes for CAISATSGSVNNEQFF.

J is TRBJ2-4 and V is TRBV18, with 7 nucleotides matching TRBD1. The V and J ends lost 2 bases and 1 base, in that order; junction bases with no gene match: 11. CDR1 KGHSH and CDR2 LQKENI come from the germline V gene. The CDR3 spans 18 residues. This chain's CDR3 is CASSPFSQGEAAKNIQYF. CDR3 nucleotide sequence: TGTGCCAGCTCACCATTTTCTCAGGGGGAAGCGGCCAAAAACATTCAGTACTTC.